This T cell receptor beta chain comes out of a study of blood T cell repertoires in COVID-19. The overall study: The analysed material was cDNA or gDNA that came from T cells, B-cell-depleted T cells, or PBMCs.

Original processing methods: Amplified reference gene primers provided the basis for estimating nucleated cell counts. Data came from immunoSEQ multiplex PCR; TCRdb stores just in-frame clones and leaves some out. Clone size and the V and J calls come from that table; the DNA yielded D and trimming. The sample holds about 150,000 clones, around 90% seen once. Sequencing input: peripheral blood. This receptor was identified in a man between 50 and 59 years old with acute or convalescent COVID-19.

CDR3 loop: CASSFAGDRDPFF. The CDR3 DNA reads TGTGCCAGCAGCTTCGCCGGGGACAGGGATCCGTTCTTC. The chain is built from TRBV7-8 and TRBJ2-1, with 9 bases that match TRBD1. V shed 3 bases and J 15 bases; nucleotides not matched to a gene: 9. This CDR3 is 13 amino acids long. Germline V lookup: CDR1 SGHVS, CDR2 FQNEAQ.